The present T cell receptor (beta chain) was sequenced within a study of blood T cell repertoires in COVID-19. This CDR3 is built from 15 residues. Per germline, CDR1 LNHNV and CDR2 YYDKDF (reference sequence). V dropped 0 bases and J dropped 2 bases, with 8 bases sitting between them. In the original workflow: Amplification with reference gene primers provided the estimates of nucleated cell counts. Libraries were prepared by immunoSEQ multiplex PCR; TCRdb keeps only in-frame clonotypes and omits some of them. That table furnishes V, J and clone size, whereas the DNA furnished D and trimming. Among 95,000 to 150,000 clones listed, 70% to 85% were seen once.

The sequencing sample was made of peripheral blood. The TCR sequence derives from a woman in her 70s with acute or convalescent COVID-19. The chain employs TRBV15 and TRBJ1-3; D is ambiguous. CDR3 coding DNA: TGTGCCACCAGCAGAGATTCTCGAGCTGGAAACACCATATATTTT. Its protein is CATSRDSRAGNTIYF.